The T cell receptor beta chain described here comes from a study of T-cell reconstitution after alpha-beta-depleted transplantation in children. Overall study findings and caveats: Alpha-beta T cells present about two months after transplant were reported to originate from several hundred expanded graft clones. It was newly produced T cells that mostly accounted for T-cell counts and diversity one year after transplant. Certain patients had high TCRbeta diversity at day 60, and it came from recipient T cells and thymic progenitors that survived.

This CDR3 comprises 17 residues. The germline V gene encodes CDR1 DFQATT and CDR2 SNEGSKA (reference sequence). Trimming took 5 bases from V and 2 from J; bases not matched to a gene: 10. Comment on this clonotype: Its antigen is still unknown.

TCRbeta library preparation incorporated unique molecular identifiers. TCRdb re-called the PCR reads with MiXCR, one entry per CDR3 protein. The data show some 130,000 distinct CDR3 sequences, around 9.8% seen once. V gene TRBV20-1 combines with J gene TRBJ2-1; 12 nucleotides agree with TRBD2. Source: PBMCs, mostly from graft donor cells, taken 180 days after TCRalphabeta/CD19-depleted stem cell transplant. This receptor was identified in a girl under three years old who had a stem cell transplant for combined immunodeficiency, so the T cells may come from the graft donor. CDR3 loop: CSARSGLAGRPYNEQFF. The CDR3 region has the DNA TGCAGTGCTCGCTCGGGACTAGCGGGCCGTCCCTACAATGAGCAGTTCTTC.